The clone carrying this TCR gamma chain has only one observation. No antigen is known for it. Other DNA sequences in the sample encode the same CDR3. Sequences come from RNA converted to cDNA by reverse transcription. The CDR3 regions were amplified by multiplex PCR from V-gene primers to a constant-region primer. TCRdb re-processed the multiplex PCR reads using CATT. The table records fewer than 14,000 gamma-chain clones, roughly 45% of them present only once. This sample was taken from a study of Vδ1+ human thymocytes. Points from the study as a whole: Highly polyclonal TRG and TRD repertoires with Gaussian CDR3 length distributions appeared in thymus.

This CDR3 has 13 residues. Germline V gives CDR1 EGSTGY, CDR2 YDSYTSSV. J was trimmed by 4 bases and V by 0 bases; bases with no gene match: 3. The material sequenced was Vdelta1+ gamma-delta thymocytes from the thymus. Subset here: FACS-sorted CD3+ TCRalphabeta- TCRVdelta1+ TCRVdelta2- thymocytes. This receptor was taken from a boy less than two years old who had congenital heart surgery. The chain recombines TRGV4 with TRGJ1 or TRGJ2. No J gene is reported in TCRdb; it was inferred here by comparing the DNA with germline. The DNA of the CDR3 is TGTGCCACCTGGGATGGGAGCTATTATAAGAAACTCTTT. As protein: CATWDGSYYKKLF.